The rows below give T cell receptor beta chains drawn from one sample of a study of blood T cell repertoires in COVID-19. Sequencing was performed with immunoSEQ multiplex PCR; in TCRdb, only in-frame clones are kept and a portion is missing. The sample contains 440,000 or so clones, about 91% of which appear only once. What was sequenced was peripheral blood. These receptors all come from a woman aged 40 to 50 with COVID-19, enrolled during active disease. Each CDR3 is given with its conserved first and last residue. D genes are given only for firm matches.

>TRBV4-3|.|15
CASSQNRGLSDTQYF
>TRBV7-2|.|15
CASSLEGLSTGELFF
>TRBV5-1|.|14
CASSLGGSNQPQHF
>TRBV4-2|.|15
CASSQERQGKGKLFF
>TRBV27|.|15
CASSLVFGGNQPQHF
>TRBV5-5|.|15
CASSLMGHTNTEAFF
>TRBV5-4|.|12
CASSNQAGGSFF
>TRBV7-2|TRBD1|15
CASSSQGMVGSEQYF
>TRBV5-1|TRBD1|14
CASSSYRGLETQYF
>TRBV7-3|.|12
CASSLGGTEQFF